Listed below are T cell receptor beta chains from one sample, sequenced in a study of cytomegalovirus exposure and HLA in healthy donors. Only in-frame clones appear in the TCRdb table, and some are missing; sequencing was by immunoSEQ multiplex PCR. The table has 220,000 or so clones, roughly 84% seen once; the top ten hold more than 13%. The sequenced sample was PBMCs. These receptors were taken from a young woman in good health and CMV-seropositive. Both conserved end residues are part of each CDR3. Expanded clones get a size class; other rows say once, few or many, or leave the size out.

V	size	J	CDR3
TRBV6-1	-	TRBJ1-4	CASSEYGEKLFF
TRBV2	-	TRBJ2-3	CASSEASDLPTTPSDTQYF
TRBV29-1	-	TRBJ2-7	CSVISGRGGEQYF
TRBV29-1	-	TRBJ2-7	CSVIHRLAGTYEQYF
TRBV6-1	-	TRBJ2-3	CASSEDTQYF
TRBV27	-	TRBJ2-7	CASSFTGSYEQYF
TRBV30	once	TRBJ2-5	CAWSGGYGKETQYF
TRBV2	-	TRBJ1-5	CASSPSGTRQPQHF
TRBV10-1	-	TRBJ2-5	CASRARTWLSTQYF
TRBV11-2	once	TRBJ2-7	CASSWGHEQYF
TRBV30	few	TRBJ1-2	CAWSVDPIGYTF
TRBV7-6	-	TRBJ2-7	CASSPTSGRAHEQYF
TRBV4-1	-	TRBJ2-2	CASSQDLAGGDTGELFF
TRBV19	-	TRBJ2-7	CASSPGQLYYYEQYF
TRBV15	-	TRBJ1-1	CATSRETAYEAFF
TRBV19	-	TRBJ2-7	CASKVFDRANYEQYF
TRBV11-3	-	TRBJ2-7	CASSLGSGGEDEQYF
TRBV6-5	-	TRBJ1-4	CASSYSGTTNEKLFF
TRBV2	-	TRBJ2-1	CASIPTQGGVTNEQFF
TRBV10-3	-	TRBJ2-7	CAISESGRDYEQYF
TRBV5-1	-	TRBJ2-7	CASSYGQPPIDEQYF
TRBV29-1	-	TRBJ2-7	CSVLFSGVTYEQYF
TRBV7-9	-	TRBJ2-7	CASSPPGPIEIYEQYF
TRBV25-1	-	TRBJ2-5	CASSERGGRETQYF
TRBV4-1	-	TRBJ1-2	CASQKTGGENYGYTF
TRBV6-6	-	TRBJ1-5	CASSYRDSNQPQHF
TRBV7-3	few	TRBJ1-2	CASSYDRHYGYTF
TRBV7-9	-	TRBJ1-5	CASSFSGLAQPQHF
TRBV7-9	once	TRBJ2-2	CATERGRMVTGELFF
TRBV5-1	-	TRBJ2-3	CASSLGGGSDTQYF
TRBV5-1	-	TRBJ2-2	CASKRGFPGELFF
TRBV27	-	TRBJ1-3	CASSAYRGQGNTIYF
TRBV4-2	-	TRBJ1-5	CASSQNRENQPQHF